This TCR beta chain emerged from a study of blood T cell repertoires in COVID-19. Study-level information: T cells, B-cell-depleted T cells, or PBMCs provided the cDNA or gDNA that served as material.

V lost 8 bases to trimming and J lost 4 bases; unmatched junction nucleotides: 10. The CDR3 spans 14 residues. Germline CDR1 is KGHDR and CDR2 is SFDVKD. Profiling relied on immunoSEQ multiplex PCR, and the TCRdb table lists in-frame clones only, not all of them. The sample records roughly 180,000 clones, approximately 90% being singletons. Sequenced material: peripheral blood. The chain links TRBV24-1 to TRBJ2-7; 7 nucleotides agree with TRBD1. This receptor was obtained from a woman in her twenties or thirties with active or convalescent COVID-19. The CDR3 DNA is TGTGCCACCACCTACATAGACAGGGTTTACGAGCAGTACTTC. Residues: CATTYIDRVYEQYF.